This T cell receptor (beta chain) emerged from a study of cytomegalovirus exposure and HLA in healthy donors. Details on this clone: Antigen specificity is unknown.

General study points: The study found most TCR sequences rare, yet found some public TCRs in many donors. Some TCR beta chains (roughly 160 of them) were listed as cytomegalovirus-associated.

TCRdb keeps only in-frame clones here, not all; method: immunoSEQ multiplex PCR. The sample lists about 140,000 clones; around 87% were seen once. In germline, CDR1 is SGHRS, CDR2 YFSETQ. The CDR3 sequence is 12 residues long. V was trimmed by 3 bases and J by 7 bases, leaving 10 bases between them. Material: PBMCs. The receptor was derived from a man between 18 and 29 years old in good health and CMV-seropositive. V gene TRBV5-1 combines with J gene TRBJ1-2; possible D gene TRBD1, 6 bases. This chain's CDR3 is CASSSTGFGYTF. CDR3 DNA sequence: TGCGCCAGCAGCTCAACAGGGTTTGGCTACACCTTC. Full variable domain (remainder filled in from reference TRBV5-1 and TRBJ1-2): KAGVTQTPRYLIKTRGQQVTLSCSPISGHRSVSWYQQTPGQGLQFLFEYFSETQRNKGNFPGRFSGRQFSNSRSEMNVSTLELGDSALYLCASSSTGFGYTFGSGTRLTVV.